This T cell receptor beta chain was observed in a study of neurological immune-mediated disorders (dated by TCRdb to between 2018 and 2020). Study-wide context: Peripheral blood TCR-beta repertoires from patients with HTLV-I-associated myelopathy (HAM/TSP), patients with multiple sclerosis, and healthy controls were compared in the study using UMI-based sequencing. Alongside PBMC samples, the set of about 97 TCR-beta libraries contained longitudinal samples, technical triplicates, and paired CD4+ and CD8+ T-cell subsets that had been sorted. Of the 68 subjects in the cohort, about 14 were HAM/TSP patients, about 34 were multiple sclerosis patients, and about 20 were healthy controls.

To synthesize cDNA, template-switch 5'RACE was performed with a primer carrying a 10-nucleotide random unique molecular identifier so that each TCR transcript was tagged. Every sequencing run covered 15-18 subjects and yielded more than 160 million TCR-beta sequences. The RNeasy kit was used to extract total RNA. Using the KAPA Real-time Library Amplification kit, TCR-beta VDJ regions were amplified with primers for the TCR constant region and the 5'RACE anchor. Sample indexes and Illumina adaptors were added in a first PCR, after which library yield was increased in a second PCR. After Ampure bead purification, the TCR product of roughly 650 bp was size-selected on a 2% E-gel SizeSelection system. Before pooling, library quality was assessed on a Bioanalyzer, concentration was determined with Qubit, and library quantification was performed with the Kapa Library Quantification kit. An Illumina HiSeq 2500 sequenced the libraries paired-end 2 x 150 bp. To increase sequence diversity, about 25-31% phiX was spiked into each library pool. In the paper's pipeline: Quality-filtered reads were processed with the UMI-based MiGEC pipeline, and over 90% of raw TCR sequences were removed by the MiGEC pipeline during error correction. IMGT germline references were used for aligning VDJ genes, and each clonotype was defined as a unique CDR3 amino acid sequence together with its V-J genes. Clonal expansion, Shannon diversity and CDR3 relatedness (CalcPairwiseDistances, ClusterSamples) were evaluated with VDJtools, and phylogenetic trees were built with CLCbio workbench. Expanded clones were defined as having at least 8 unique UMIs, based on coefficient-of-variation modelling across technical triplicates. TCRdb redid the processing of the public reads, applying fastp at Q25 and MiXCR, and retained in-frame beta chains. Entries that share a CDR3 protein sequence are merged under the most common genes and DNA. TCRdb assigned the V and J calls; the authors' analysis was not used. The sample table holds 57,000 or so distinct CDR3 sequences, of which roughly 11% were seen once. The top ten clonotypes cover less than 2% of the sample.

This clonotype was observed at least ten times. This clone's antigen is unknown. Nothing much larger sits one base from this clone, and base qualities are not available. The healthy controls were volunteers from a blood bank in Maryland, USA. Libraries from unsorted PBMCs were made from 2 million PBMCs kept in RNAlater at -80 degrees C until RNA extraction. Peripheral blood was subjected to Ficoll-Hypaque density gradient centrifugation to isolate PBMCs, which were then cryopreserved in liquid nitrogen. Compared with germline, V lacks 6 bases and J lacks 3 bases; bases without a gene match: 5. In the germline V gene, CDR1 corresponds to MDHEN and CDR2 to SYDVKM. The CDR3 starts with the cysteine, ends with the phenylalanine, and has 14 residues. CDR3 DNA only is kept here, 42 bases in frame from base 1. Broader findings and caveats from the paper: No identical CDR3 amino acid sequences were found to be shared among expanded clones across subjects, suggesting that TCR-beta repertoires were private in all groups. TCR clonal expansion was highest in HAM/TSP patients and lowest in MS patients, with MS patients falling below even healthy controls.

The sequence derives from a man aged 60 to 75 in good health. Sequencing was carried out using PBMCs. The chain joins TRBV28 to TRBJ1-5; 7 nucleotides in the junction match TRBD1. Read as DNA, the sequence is TGTGCCAGCAGGCTGGGACAGATCAATCAGCCCCAGCATTTT. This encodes CASRLGQINQPQHF.